These 14 T cell receptor beta chains were all obtained from the same sample, sequenced in a study of blood T cells in healthy people across ages. Together with a sample-barcoded 5' primer, a J-beta primer mix was included in a second PCR lasting about 7 to 11 cycles. TCRdb used MiXCR to reprocess the 5' RACE reads, holding one entry per CDR3 protein. Of some 850,000 distinct CDR3 sequences in the sample, roughly 26% are singletons; the top ten hold over 2.5%. The sample also formed part of further work on T cells of mothers and their children.

The sample consisted of blood. The source is a boy aged 5-17 years in good health.

The V and J genes are TRBV11-2 and TRBJ1-3; the match to TRBD1 covers 10 bases. The CDR3 runs 16 residues. Germline V gene sequence: CDR1 SGHAT, CDR2 FQNNGV. Germline trimming cut 4 bases from V and 7 bases from J; bases unmatched to any gene: 10. The CDR3 DNA reads as TGTGCCAGCAGCTATCTCAGGGACAGGGGCCGGAACACCATATATTTT. It codes for CASSYLRDRGRNTIYF.

This clonotype showed up just a few times. The final CDR3 position lacks the conserved phenylalanine or tryptophan, pointing to a likely read error. The chain couples TRBV5-1 to TRBJ1-6; 8 bases line up with TRBD1. This CDR3 region has 15 residues. Germline CDR1 SGHRS, CDR2 YFSETQ. V lost 6 bases and J lost 6; bases outside the gene matches: 8. The DNA for the CDR3 is TGCGCCAGCACAAGAAGCGGACAGGGTAATTCACCCCTCCACCTT. Encoded protein: CASTRSGQGNSPLHL.

V usage is TRBV12-3 or TRBV12-4 and J usage is TRBJ1-2; 8 nucleotides match TRBD1. The CDR3 is 15 amino acids. The V segment lost 9 bases and the J segment 0 bases; nucleotides outside the gene matches: 9. The CDR3 sequence is CASGYPDRANYGYTF. Here the CDR3 DNA reads TGTGCCAGTGGGTATCCGGACAGGGCTAACTATGGCTACACCTTC.

The J gene is TRBJ2-3, the V gene TRBV20-1, with 9 bases matching TRBD2. Germline CDR1 and CDR2: DFQATT and SNEGSKA (reference sequence). The length of the CDR3 is 15 residues. V dropped 3 bases and J dropped 7; count of bases not matched to a gene: 11. CDR3 loop: CSASPFSGSMNTQYF. The CDR3, as DNA: TGCAGTGCTAGCCCATTTAGCGGGAGTATGAATACGCAGTATTTT.

The CDR3 DNA reads as TGTGCCAGCAGTTTTAAACCCCTGGGAACCTACGAGCAGTACTTC. Translation: CASSFKPLGTYEQYF. The chain links TRBV12-3 or TRBV12-4 to TRBJ2-7; D call uncertain. The CDR3 loop spans 15 amino acids. Trimming removed 3 bases from V and 2 bases from J, with 14 bases in between.

The genes are TRBV20-1 and TRBJ2-5; 12 nucleotides line up with TRBD2. Unmatched junction bases numbered 8, after V lost 4 bases and J lost 5 bases. This CDR3 has 15 amino acids. Germline V lookup: CDR1 DFQATT, CDR2 SNEGSKA (reference sequence). The CDR3 bases are TGCAGTGCTAAGCACCTAGCGGGGGGGCCGGAGACCCAGTACTTC. Its protein is CSAKHLAGGPETQYF.

The V gene is TRBV12-3 or TRBV12-4, the J gene TRBJ2-3; 9 bases map to TRBD1. V lost 5 bases to trimming and J lost 12 bases; unmatched junction nucleotides: 6. The CDR3 spans 12 residues. The CDR3 spells CASSIRQGVQYF. The CDR3 DNA sequence: TGTGCCAGCAGTATAAGACAGGGGGTTCAGTATTTT.

The chain is built from TRBV7-8 and TRBJ1-5; D not resolved. The CDR3 runs to 15 residues. The V gene's germline CDR1 is SGHVS and CDR2 FQNEAQ. The V and J ends lost 1 base and 3 bases respectively, with 10 bases between them. The chain's CDR3 is CASSLGRDFNQPQHF. The DNA of the CDR3 is TGTGCCAGCAGCTTAGGCCGAGATTTCAATCAGCCCCAGCATTTT.

This chain uses TRBV10-3 with TRBJ2-5, with 9 bases lining up with TRBD1. Germline assignment: CDR1 ENHRY and CDR2 SYGVKD. This CDR3 region has 13 residues. V shed 5 bases and J 5 bases; nucleotides not matched to a gene: 3. CDR3 loop: CAISWDRAETQYF. The CDR3 nucleotides read TGTGCCATCAGTTGGGACAGGGCGGAGACCCAGTACTTC.

The rearrangement uses TRBV3-1 and TRBJ1-2; no clear D. Germline values: CDR1 LGHDT, CDR2 YNNKEL (reference sequence). CDR3 size: 14 residues. V lost 3 bases and J 4 bases, leaving 12 bases between the germline ends. The CDR3 here is CASSQAQAFYGYTF. In nucleotides, the CDR3 is TGTGCCAGCAGCCAGGCGCAGGCTTTCTATGGCTACACCTTC.

This clonotype was seen a handful of times. The chain links TRBV12-3 or TRBV12-4 to TRBJ2-3, with 13 nucleotides matching TRBD2. J gave up 6 bases and V 5 bases, and 5 bases lay outside the gene matches. The CDR3 covers 15 residues. The CDR3 bases are TGTGCCAGCAGTAGACTAGCGGGGGGCTCGGATACGCAGTATTTT. It is translated as CASSRLAGGSDTQYF.

The chain is built from TRBV29-1 and TRBJ1-2; possible D gene TRBD1, 5 bases. This CDR3 spans 14 amino acids. CDR1 and CDR2 from the germline V gene are SQVTM and ANQGSEA. V was cut by 7 bases and J by 6 bases, with 21 bases left in between. Here the CDR3 DNA reads TGCAGCGCCGAAGAAAGATTCCAGGGCAATGGCTACACCTTC. Protein: CSAEERFQGNGYTF.

This clonotype was recorded at least ten times. The DNA of the CDR3 is TGTGCCAGCAGCGCCCGGAACACTGAAGCTTTCTTT. It translates to CASSARNTEAFF. The V call is TRBV9, the J call TRBJ1-1, with D hard to call. The V and J ends lost 3 bases and 1 base respectively, with 4 bases between them. CDR1 SGDLS and CDR2 YYNGEE come from the germline V gene. This CDR3 spans 12 amino acids.

In its sample, this clonotype was seen a few times. The rearrangement links TRBV2 to TRBJ1-4, with D unclear. Germline values: CDR1 SNHLY, CDR2 FYNNEI. The CDR3 sequence is 14 residues long. Trimming took 6 bases from V and 8 from J, leaving 16 bases between them. In DNA form, the CDR3 reads TGTGCCAGCAGCGCCCAAAGAAGACGGGAAAAACTGTTTTTT. It yields the protein CASSAQRRREKLFF.